These 29 T cell receptor beta chains were sequenced from one sample in a study of CD8+CD57+ T cells in acquired aplastic anemia. TCR beta VDJ combinations and CDR3 sequences were profiled from genomic DNA. TCRdb passed the reads through MiXCR, listing each CDR3 protein once. The sample holds around 160,000 distinct CDR3 sequences; 40% to 55% are singletons and the top ten take about 2.8%. Flow cytometry had shown expanded CD8+CD57+ cells in the patients chosen for sequencing. Sequences were obtained from sorted CD4+, CD8+, or CD8+CD57+ T cells (not recorded which) from PBMCs. The receptors derive from a human donor with aplastic anemia.

The V call is TRBV5-4, the J call TRBJ2-3; D is undetermined. The V and J ends lost 3 bases and 1 base respectively, with 12 bases between them. The CDR3 is made up of 15 amino acids. Germline V lookup: CDR1 SGHNT, CDR2 YYREEE (reference sequence). The CDR3 spells CASSSGRSRTDTQYF. Here the CDR3 DNA reads TGTGCCAGCAGCTCCGGTAGATCGCGCACAGATACGCAGTATTTT.

This clonotype was recorded a few times. A much bigger clone sits one base away, suggesting this may be a read error. The genes are TRBV7-3 and TRBJ2-7; tentative D call: TRBD2 (6 bases). This CDR3 comprises 14 residues. V gave up 3 bases and J gave up 9 bases, with 18 bases separating them. The germline gives CDR1 SGHTA, CDR2 FQGTGA. The CDR3 sequence: CASSLNAGLGVQYF. DNA for the CDR3: TGTGCCAGCAGCTTGAATGCGGGGTTGGGCGTGCAGTACTTC.

This rearrangement joins TRBV9 to TRBJ1-1, with TRBD1 as a possible D gene (5 bases). The CDR3 is 16 residues long. Per the germline V gene, CDR1 is SGDLS and CDR2 is YYNGEE. Deletions cut 2 bases from V and 0 bases from J, with 14 bases between. This chain's CDR3 is CASSVAPGQLNTEAFF. CDR3 bases: TGTGCCAGCAGCGTCGCCCCTGGACAATTGAACACTGAAGCTTTCTTT.

This clonotype was found a few times. This chain joins TRBV6-5 and TRBJ2-7, with TRBD1 as a possible D gene (6 bases). This CDR3 comprises 15 residues. V was cut by 3 bases and J by 5 bases, with 17 bases left in between. The germline V gene has CDR1 MNHEY and CDR2 SVGAGI. The CDR3 sequence: CASSYHTGSVNEQYF. CDR3 DNA sequence: TGTGCCAGCAGTTATCACACAGGGAGTGTCAACGAGCAGTACTTC.

This clonotype was seen many times. The rearrangement uses TRBV20-1 and TRBJ2-5; tentative D call: TRBD2 (7 bases). With 6 bases removed from V and 3 bases from J, the gap between germline ends came to 14 bases. There are 13 residues in the CDR3. CDR1 and CDR2 (germline): DFQATT, SNEGSKA (reference sequence). CDR3 nucleotides: TGCAGTGCCTCAAGGGGGGGCAAAGAGACCCAGTACTTC. Amino acids: CSASRGGKETQYF.

This clonotype has a count of ten or more. The chain joins TRBV20-1 to TRBJ2-1; D might be TRBD1 or TRBD2, each matching 5 bases. Germline assignment: CDR1 DFQATT and CDR2 SNEGSKA (reference sequence). V lost 6 bases to trimming and J lost 3 bases, with 15 bases between them. The CDR3 has 14 amino acids. The CDR3 nucleotides are TGCAGTGCCAGCCGGGGCCCTAGCTACAATGAGCAGTTCTTC. Translating gives CSASRGPSYNEQFF.

This sequence joins TRBV12-3 or TRBV12-4 and TRBJ1-6; 7 bases match TRBD1. The V segment lost 2 bases and the J segment 13 bases; nucleotides outside the gene matches: 8. This CDR3 has 14 residues. CDR3 residues: CASSLRGQGSPLHF. CDR3 nucleotides: TGTGCCAGCAGTTTAAGGGGGCAGGGTTCGCCCCTCCACTTT.

CDR3 protein: CASSLTGLSYEQYF. The CDR3 region has the DNA TGTGCCAGCAGCCTGACAGGGCTCTCCTACGAGCAGTACTTC. The chain is built from TRBV7-8 and TRBJ2-7; TRBD1 aligns across 7 bases. CDR1 SGHVS and CDR2 FQNEAQ come from the germline V gene. V dropped 5 bases and J dropped 0; count of bases not matched to a gene: 4. This CDR3 comprises 14 residues. Full variable domain (rest looked up from reference TRBV7-8 and TRBJ2-7): GAGVSQSPRYKVAKRGQDVALRCDPISGHVSLFWYQQALGQGPEFLTYFQNEAQLDKSGLPSDRFFAERPEGSVSTLKIQRTQQEDSAVYLCASSLTGLSYEQYFGPGTRLTVT.

Only one count was recorded for this clonotype. The chain joins TRBV5-1 to TRBJ1-1; D call uncertain. V was clipped by 2 bases and J by 5 bases, with 10 bases between them. The CDR3 is made up of 13 amino acids. Germline V gene sequence: CDR1 SGHRS, CDR2 YFSETQ. For the CDR3, the DNA is TGCGCCAGCAGCTTCGACATCGATACTGAAGCTTTCTTT. Amino acid sequence: CASSFDIDTEAFF.

This chain connects TRBV30 to TRBJ1-3, with no clear D. V shed 0 bases and J shed 0 bases, with 6 bases lying between them. CDR1 and CDR2 (germline): GTSNPN, SVGIG (reference sequence). This CDR3 spans 14 amino acids. CDR3 nucleotides: TGTGCCTGGAGTGTGCAGTTCTCTGGAAACACCATATATTTT. Translation gives CAWSVQFSGNTIYF.

This clonotype occurred many times. The chain uses TRBV12-3 or TRBV12-4 and TRBJ2-7, with TRBD2 matching over 7 bases. The V and J ends lost 6 bases and 2 bases, in that order; junction bases with no gene match: 7. The CDR3 contains 14 residues. The CDR3 loop is CASRVTSSTYEQYF. In nucleotides, the CDR3 is TGTGCCAGCAGAGTGACTAGCTCGACCTACGAGCAGTACTTC.

The chain recombines TRBV7-8 with TRBJ2-3; 11 bases match TRBD2. This CDR3 comprises 14 residues. V lost 3 bases, J lost 6 bases, and 2 bases stayed unmatched. Germline lookup yields CDR1 SGHVS and CDR2 FQNEAQ. CDR3 nucleotide sequence: TGTGCCAGCAGCTTTGGGACTAGCGGCGATACGCAGTATTTT. Its protein product is CASSFGTSGDTQYF.

The chain has TRBV7-6 and TRBJ2-7, with a possible D match to TRBD2 (5 bases). V gave up 2 bases and J gave up 5 bases, with 10 bases separating them. Germline-derived CDR1 and CDR2 are SGHVS and FNYEAQ. The CDR3 runs 13 residues. The CDR3 nucleotides are TGTGCCAGCAGCTTATGGACTGACGACGAGCAGTACTTC. Protein product: CASSLWTDDEQYF.

This clonotype was seen once. The chain is built from TRBV29-1 and TRBJ1-5; D is perhaps TRBD1 (6 bases). Germline V lookup: CDR1 SQVTM, CDR2 ANQGSEA. V gave up 6 bases and J gave up 5 bases, with 11 bases separating them. The CDR3 contains 12 residues. The CDR3 loop reads CSVRTEHQPQHF. CDR3 coding DNA: TGCAGCGTACGGACAGAGCATCAGCCCCAGCATTTT.

The J gene is TRBJ1-5, the V gene TRBV7-2; D remains unclear. Trimming cost V 3 bases and J 2 bases, with 5 bases left between them. This CDR3 has 13 amino acids. The germline CDR1 and CDR2 sequences are SGHTA and FQGNSA. Here the CDR3 DNA reads TGTGCCAGCAGCTTGATGGGCAATCAGCCCCAGCATTTT. Amino acid sequence: CASSLMGNQPQHF.

This clonotype came up a few times. The chain recombines TRBV10-3 with TRBJ1-2; no clear D. The V gene lost 0 bases and the J gene lost 7 bases, with 3 bases spanning the gap. Germline V CDR1 and CDR2: ENHRY, SYGVKD. This CDR3 is built from 11 residues. The CDR3 region has the DNA TGTGCCATCAGTGAGTCGATTGGCTACACCTTC. Translated, it gives CAISESIGYTF.

As regards this clonotype: The CDR3 ends on some other residue instead of the conserved phenylalanine or tryptophan, so this is likely a read error. J is TRBJ1-2 and V is TRBV19, with TRBD1 matching 7 bases. Germline CDR1 is LNHDA and CDR2 is SQIVND (reference sequence). V trimming: 1 base; J trimming: 4 bases; junction bases outside the gene matches: 3. The CDR3 loop spans 14 amino acids. The DNA of the CDR3 is TGTGCCAGTAGTATAGCGGCAGGGGGCTATGGCTACACCCTC. It translates to CASSIAAGGYGYTL.

This sequence joins TRBV20-1 and TRBJ1-1; 9 bases match TRBD1. CDR1 and CDR2 (germline): DFQATT, SNEGSKA (reference sequence). The CDR3 has 13 residues. V trimming: 6 bases; J trimming: 5 bases; junction bases outside the gene matches: 7. CDR3 DNA: TGCAGTGCCGAGACAGGGGGGGGAACTGAAGCTTTCTTT. Protein sequence: CSAETGGGTEAFF.

At least ten counts were recorded for this clonotype. Relative to the germline gene, one junction end is altered; a read error may explain this. The chain carries TRBV29-1 and TRBJ2-1; D is possibly TRBD1 or TRBD2 (7 bases each). The CDR3 totals 10 residues. Germline loops: CDR1 SQVTM, CDR2 ANQGSEA. The chain's CDR3 is CSVEGWEGAF. The CDR3 DNA is TGCAGCGTTGAAGGGTGGGAGGGGGCTTTC.

This clonotype was found many times. The V call is TRBV29-1, the J call TRBJ1-4; D is perhaps TRBD1 (5 bases). Trimming cost V 7 bases and J 6 bases, with 12 bases left between them. Germline CDR1 reads SQVTM; CDR2 reads ANQGSEA. The CDR3 totals 12 residues. The CDR3 nucleotides are TGCAGCGGCCAATCGGGGGATGAAAAACTGTTTTTT. The encoded protein is CSGQSGDEKLFF.

The V call is TRBV5-1, the J call TRBJ2-7; TRBD2 is a possible D gene (6 bases). Germline loops: CDR1 SGHRS, CDR2 YFSETQ. V lost 3 bases and J lost 5, with 18 bases in between. This CDR3 has 15 amino acids. The chain's CDR3 is CASSSGSRAFDEQYV. As DNA, the CDR3 is TGCGCCAGCAGCTCCGGGAGCAGGGCCTTCGACGAGCAGTACGTC.

A word on this clonotype: Given a much more abundant clone one base away, this may be a read error. The chain uses TRBV6-1 and TRBJ1-1; D is ambiguous. The CDR3 runs 14 residues. V lost 7 bases, J lost 2 bases, and 14 bases lay in between. Germline V CDR1 and CDR2: MNHNS, SASEGT. The CDR3 protein is CASTRWPGNTEAFF. The CDR3, as DNA: TGTGCCAGCACCCGATGGCCGGGTAACACTGAAGCTTTCTTT.

J is TRBJ2-1 and V is TRBV20-1, with TRBD2 identical over 14 bases. In germline, CDR1 is DFQATT, CDR2 SNEGSKA (reference sequence). After removal of 1 base from V and 2 bases from J, the junction contained 13 bases not matched to a gene. CDR3 length equals 20 residues. The CDR3 sequence: CSARGRLAGGLSRTYNEQFF. In DNA, the CDR3 is TGCAGTGCTAGAGGCCGACTAGCGGGGGGGCTAAGCCGAACCTACAATGAGCAGTTCTTC.

The rearrangement links TRBV27 to TRBJ1-2, with 9 bases aligning to TRBD1. J was trimmed by 4 bases and V by 8 bases; bases with no gene match: 11. This CDR3 contains 15 residues. In germline, CDR1 is MNHEY, CDR2 SMNVEV (reference sequence). The CDR3 sequence: CASSPEGQGSYGYTF. As DNA, the CDR3 is TGTGCCAGCTCCCCTGAGGGACAGGGATCCTATGGCTACACCTTC.

This rearrangement joins TRBV7-7 to TRBJ1-1, with D possibly being TRBD1 (5 bases). V lost 5 bases and J lost 8, with 12 bases in between. The CDR3 is 12 amino acids. The germline CDR1 and CDR2 sequences are SSHAT and FNYEAQ (reference sequence). The CDR3 DNA follows: TGTGCCAGCAGCCCTCGGCGGACAGAAGCTTTCTTT. Amino acids: CASSPRRTEAFF.

The chain couples TRBV12-3 or TRBV12-4 to TRBJ1-1; no reliable D call. The ends were cut back, 6 bases at V and 5 bases at J, with 7 bases in the middle. This CDR3 is built from 11 residues. CDR3 amino acids: CASSQGTEAFF. In DNA form, the CDR3 reads TGTGCCAGCAGCCAAGGGACTGAAGCTTTCTTT.

For this clonotype: A clone one base away is much larger, so this may be a read error. This chain connects TRBV7-2 to TRBJ1-5; no firm D call. The CDR3 consists of 15 residues. The V gene's germline CDR1 is SGHTA and CDR2 FQGNSA. Between the trimmed V and J ends, which lost 5 bases and 5 bases, there was a span of 16 bases. The CDR3: CASSPQAGSDQPQHF. Here the CDR3 DNA reads TGTGCCAGCAGCCCCCAAGCAGGCAGCGATCAGCCCCAGCATTTT.

Ten or more counts support this clonotype. This rearrangement joins TRBV19 to TRBJ2-7; 7 bases align to TRBD1. The V gene end was trimmed by 1 base and the J gene end by 3 bases; junction bases not matched to a gene: 6. This CDR3 is built from 15 residues. Germline values: CDR1 LNHDA, CDR2 SQIVND (reference sequence). For the CDR3, the DNA is TGTGCCAGTAGTATAGGAACAGGGGCAAGCTACGAGCAGTACTTC. Residues: CASSIGTGASYEQYF.

The chain is built from TRBV11-2 and TRBJ1-5, with D perhaps matching TRBD1 (5 bases). V was shortened by 1 base and J by 0 bases, with 10 bases between the two germline ends. The V gene's germline CDR1 is SGHAT and CDR2 FQNNGV. The CDR3 contains 16 residues. The CDR3 region has the DNA TGTGCCAGCAGCTTAGGACAGACCACTAGCAATCAGCCCCAGCATTTT. Protein product: CASSLGQTTSNQPQHF.